This T cell receptor beta chain was profiled in a study of identical twins. Regarding the study as a whole: Some out-of-frame alpha sequences were shared by twins, and these showed excess low generation probability.

This clonotype occurred a few times. Its antigen is not known. CDR3 length: 14 residues. Germline V gene lookup returns CDR1 DFQATT and CDR2 SNEGSKA (reference sequence). With V trimmed by 6 bases and J by 4 bases, 10 bases remained unmatched. TCRdb redid the calling of the 5' RACE reads with MiXCR, one entry per CDR3 protein. This table has some 790,000 distinct CDR3 sequences, roughly 18% appearing once. Separately, the same data were catalogued under a study of T cells expressing NK-cell markers. That publication notes: One observes that, in a few donors, these clonotypes were also the leading ones within the CD3+CD56-NKG2C+ fraction.

This TCR derives from a woman between 18 and 30 years old in good health. The sample consisted of PBMCs. V is TRBV20-1 and J is TRBJ2-5; 8 nucleotides align to TRBD1. CDR3 sequence (DNA): TGCAGTGCGCCTGGACAGGGCGAACGAGAGACCCAGTACTTC. Translating gives CSAPGQGERETQYF.